This T cell receptor (beta chain) was found in a study of T cells in Graves' hyperthyroidism and ophthalmopathy. Findings and caveats of the study: Blood also contained most expanded thyroid clonotypes above 0.001.

This clonotype was seen repeatedly, ten times or more. Its specificity is not known. Exclusion followed for patients with uncontrolled infection, other autoimmune disease, pregnancy or lactation. On the basis of clinical symptoms, serum thyroxine and TRAb, thyroid ultrasound and orbital computed tomography, diagnoses were made. Researchers amplified the TCR beta CDR3 regions from RNA transcripts. Primed by the HTBI set, a first-round RT-PCR was run on the TCR CDR3. TCRdb reprocessed the multiplex PCR reads with MiXCR, giving one entry per CDR3 protein. Counted here are hundreds of thousands of distinct CDR3 sequences, approximately 23% occurring once; the ten biggest clones make up around 50%. In germline, CDR1 is MNHEY, CDR2 SMNVEV (reference sequence). The CDR3 runs 13 residues. Germline trimming cut 7 bases from V and 7 bases from J; bases unmatched to any gene: 7.

The clonotype was recovered from a woman between 70 and 85 years old with Graves' ophthalmopathy. The sequenced sample was blood. This sequence joins TRBV27 and TRBJ2-1; 7 bases agree with TRBD2. The CDR3 protein is CASNQLGGNEQFF. The CDR3 nucleotides read TGTGCCAGCAACCAACTCGGGGGGAATGAGCAGTTCTTC.